This T cell receptor (beta chain) was found in a study of CD8 T cells in Susac syndrome (dated by TCRdb to 2018 to 2020). For the wider study: The study used repertoire sequencing to test whether antigen drove CD8+ T cell activation and differentiation in Susac syndrome.

RNA was extracted with the RNeasy kit and roughly 0.45 to 1 ug was reverse transcribed using random hexamers. The immunoSEQ multiplex PCR assay, covering 54 Vbeta and 13 Jbeta segments, was used to amplify TCR beta CDR3 regions. Bias from PCR amplification was corrected by using a synthetic template baseline for primer optimization and for computational correction. The published analysis was carried out like this. Reads were annotated to V, D and J genes per IMGT and analyzed with immunoSEQ Analyzer, keeping only productive sequences. To calculate clonality, Shannon entropy was normalized by log2 of the number of productive unique sequences and then subtracted from one. For each patient and control, public and private clones were evaluated among the 100 most prevalent clones. A clone was defined as Susac-specific if it was absent from the healthy and MS cohorts, from more than 850 published viral clones and from other ImmuneACCESS disease sequences. TCRdb reprocessing: public reads trimmed at Q25 with fastp, clones called with MiXCR, in-frame beta chains kept. Merged by CDR3 protein, the rows form single entries marked with the most common genes and DNA. Here the V and J calls rest on TCRdb's processing, not on the authors' analysis. The sample table holds 300,000 or so distinct CDR3 sequences, of which 92% were seen once. 0.06% to 0.075% of the sample is in the top ten clones.

Regarding this clonotype: Its antigen target is currently unknown. One base away there is no much larger clone; base qualities are not given.

Peripheral blood CD8+ and CD4+ T cells from healthy donors, Susac syndrome patients and multiple sclerosis patients were profiled by high-throughput TCR beta sequencing. Treatment-naive patients with stable or active relapsing-remitting disease fulfilling revised McDonald criteria were used as multiple sclerosis controls. CD8+ TEMRA cells were enriched by FACS, while bulk CD8+ and CD4+ T cells were purified by magnetic negative isolation. Blood was collected in EDTA tubes and processed within 24 hours, with PBMCs isolated through density gradient centrifugation. PBMCs destined for TCR sequencing were cryopreserved in liquid nitrogen and later thawed in a 37 °C water bath. A purity of at least 90% was achieved for sorted or isolated CD4+, CD8+ and CD8+ TEMRA cells. The germline V gene encodes CDR1 SGHDT and CDR2 YYEEEE. V was cut back by 0 bases and J by 5 bases, leaving a gap of 9 bases between them. From the cysteine through the phenylalanine, the CDR3 covers 14 amino acids. The retained sequence is limited to the CDR3, 42 bases, with the frame set at the first base.

The study at large found these results: The study acknowledged that relatively few individuals were included in the TCR sequencing and HLA analysis.

This receptor chain uses TRBV5-6 and TRBJ1-5; the D region possibly corresponds to TRBD1 (5 bases align). The sample was CD4+ T cells from PBMCs. The sequence was obtained from a human donor with multiple sclerosis. The nucleotide sequence reads TGTGCCAGCAGCTTGGCAGGGATCCATCAGCCCCAGCATTTT. Its protein product is CASSLAGIHQPQHF. The full variable domain, completed from the reference TRBV5-6 and TRBJ1-5 proteins outside the CDR3, reads DAGVTQSPTHLIKTRGQQVTLRCSPKSGHDTVSWYQQALGQGPQFIFQYYEEEERQRGNFPDRFSGHQFPNYSSELNVNALLLGDSALYLCASSLAGIHQPQHFGDGTRLSIL.